A selection of T cell receptor beta chains follows, all from one sample in a study of T cells in Graves' hyperthyroidism and ophthalmopathy. TCRdb reanalysed the multiplex PCR reads using MiXCR and keeps one entry per CDR3 protein. Of more than 300,000 distinct CDR3 sequences in the sample, roughly an eighth were seen once. Sequencing was done on a sample of blood. These receptors all stem from a woman aged 18 to 35 with Graves' hyperthyroidism. Both conserved end residues are part of each CDR3. A D gene is named only where the DNA matches it firmly. Clone size, where shown, is once, few, many, or a class for clones that have expanded.

CDR3: CASESLDEQYF
DNA: TGTGCCAGCGAGTCGCTAGACGAGCAGTACTTC
V: TRBV28
J: TRBJ2-7
D: .
size: many

CDR3: CASSVRLEQFF
DNA: TGTGCCAGCAGTGTACGACTTGAACAGTTCTTC
V: TRBV25-1
J: TRBJ2-1
D: .
size: few

CDR3: CASSHRGEVLKLFF
DNA: TGTGCCAGTAGTCACCGGGGGGAGGTGCTGAAACTGTTTTTT
V: TRBV19
J: TRBJ1-4
D: .
size: .

CDR3: CASSQVGPNEKLFF
DNA: TGTGCCAGCTCGCAGGTCGGACCCAATGAAAAACTGTTTTTT
V: TRBV18
J: TRBJ1-4
D: .
size: .

CDR3: CASSQGARVRTEAFF
DNA: TGTGCCAGCAGCCAGGGGGCGCGGGTCCGGACTGAAGCTTTCTTT
V: TRBV3-1
J: TRBJ1-1
D: .
size: many

CDR3: CATSLLGGAETQYF
DNA: TGTGCCACCAGTCTGCTGGGGGGCGCAGAGACCCAGTACTTC
V: TRBV15
J: TRBJ2-5
D: .
size: many

CDR3: CASSLEPDSRGRNTEAFF
DNA: TGTGCCAGCAGCTTAGAGCCCGACTCTAGAGGCCGCAACACTGAAGCTTTCTTT
V: TRBV7-9
J: TRBJ1-1
D: .
size: many

CDR3: CASSEMFSEAFF
DNA: TGTGCCAGCAGTGAAATGTTCAGTGAAGCTTTCTTT
V: TRBV2
J: TRBJ1-1
D: .
size: many

CDR3: CASSPQVGGLGSPLHF
DNA: TGTGCCAGCAGCCCTCAAGTAGGGGGGCTTGGTTCACCCCTCCACTTT
V: TRBV5-5
J: TRBJ1-6
D: .
size: .

CDR3: CASSNDRFLYEQYF
DNA: TGTGCCAGCAGCAATGACAGGTTCCTCTACGAGCAGTACTTC
V: TRBV28
J: TRBJ2-7
D: .
size: many

CDR3: CASSVTTGTTGELFF
DNA: TGTGCCAGCAGCGTAACGACAGGGACGACCGGGGAGCTGTTTTTT
V: TRBV9
J: TRBJ2-2
D: TRBD1
size: many

CDR3: CASSRITGSQYNEQFF
DNA: TGTGCCAGCAGTCGGATAACGGGGTCCCAGTACAATGAGCAGTTCTTC
V: TRBV6-2/TRBV6-3
J: TRBJ2-1
D: .
size: many

CDR3: CASSLVLAGDEQFF
DNA: TGCGCCAGCAGCTTGGTACTAGCGGGGGATGAGCAGTTCTTC
V: TRBV5-1
J: TRBJ2-1
D: TRBD2
size: .

CDR3: CASSPHGSTEVFF
DNA: TGTGCCAGCTCGCCCCACGGGTCCACTGAAGTTTTCTTT
V: TRBV18
J: TRBJ1-1
D: .
size: .

CDR3: CSVEVVRESNYGYTF
DNA: TGCAGCGTTGAAGTTGTAAGGGAGTCTAACTATGGCTACACCTTC
V: TRBV29-1
J: TRBJ1-2
D: .
size: .

CDR3: CSASPSSGDSTDTQYF
DNA: TGCAGTGCCAGCCCTTCATCGGGGGATAGCACAGATACGCAGTATTTT
V: TRBV20-1
J: TRBJ2-3
D: .
size: many

CDR3: CASSLQTSTDTQYF
DNA: TGTGCCAGCAGCCTCCAGACTAGCACAGATACGCAGTATTTT
V: TRBV7-3
J: TRBJ2-3
D: .
size: many

CDR3: CASSGWASGRPGELFF
DNA: TGTGCCAGCAGCGGCTGGGCTAGCGGGAGGCCCGGGGAGCTGTTTTTT
V: TRBV5-6
J: TRBJ2-2
D: TRBD2
size: many

CDR3: CASRRDREKLFF
DNA: TGCGCCAGCAGAAGGGACAGGGAAAAACTGTTTTTT
V: TRBV5-1
J: TRBJ1-4
D: TRBD1
size: .

CDR3: CATLTRVALDVRCEQYF
DNA: TGTGCCACTCTAACGCGGGTAGCTTTGGATGTTAGGTGCGAGCAGTACTTC
V: TRBV24-1
J: TRBJ2-7
D: .
size: many

CDR3: CAISESSLAGSTDTQYF
DNA: TGTGCCATCAGTGAGTCGAGTCTAGCGGGGAGCACAGATACGCAGTATTTT
V: TRBV10-3
J: TRBJ2-3
D: TRBD2
size: many

CDR3: CASSLVGGKNTEAFF
DNA: TGCGCCAGCAGCTTGGTCGGAGGAAAGAACACTGAAGCTTTCTTT
V: TRBV5-1
J: TRBJ1-1
D: .
size: .

CDR3: CASSPPRTGPYYEQYF
DNA: TGTGCCAGCAGTCCCCCCCGGACAGGACCTTACTACGAGCAGTACTTC
V: TRBV28
J: TRBJ2-7
D: TRBD1
size: many

CDR3: CASSQEVIETQYF
DNA: TGCGCCAGCAGCCAAGAGGTGATTGAGACCCAGTACTTC
V: TRBV4-1
J: TRBJ2-5
D: .
size: .

CDR3: CASSLDQDISTDTQYF
DNA: TGTGCCAGCAGCTTGGATCAGGACATTAGCACAGATACGCAGTATTTT
V: TRBV5-4
J: TRBJ2-3
D: .
size: many

CDR3: CSARVTEGLAGEGEQFF
DNA: TGCAGTGCTAGAGTCACAGAAGGACTAGCGGGGGAGGGGGAGCAGTTCTTC
V: TRBV20-1
J: TRBJ2-1
D: TRBD2
size: many

CDR3: CAWNAGADSPLHF
DNA: TGTGCCTGGAACGCAGGCGCAGATTCACCCCTCCACTTT
V: TRBV30
J: TRBJ1-6
D: .
size: few

CDR3: CASRAREYGYTF
DNA: TGTGCCAGCAGAGCCCGAGAGTATGGCTACACCTTC
V: TRBV28
J: TRBJ1-2
D: .
size: many

CDR3: CASSFLPSDSGASVLTF
DNA: TGTGCCAGCAGTTTTCTCCCGTCTGACTCTGGGGCCAGCGTCCTGACTTTC
V: TRBV28
J: TRBJ2-6
D: .
size: .

CDR3: CASLENRLNTEAFF
DNA: TGTGCCAGCTTGGAGAACAGGTTGAACACTGAAGCTTTCTTT
V: TRBV18
J: TRBJ1-1
D: .
size: .

CDR3: CASSFGIDGNYGYTF
DNA: TGTGCCAGCAGCTTCGGGATCGATGGAAACTATGGCTACACCTTC
V: TRBV11-1
J: TRBJ1-2
D: .
size: many

CDR3: CASSLWTGKRNEQFF
DNA: TGTGCCAGCAGTCTCTGGACAGGGAAGAGGAATGAGCAGTTCTTC
V: TRBV6-2/TRBV6-3
J: TRBJ2-1
D: TRBD1
size: many

CDR3: CASSSDTTSSQFF
DNA: TGCGCCAGCAGCTCGGACACAACCTCAAGTCAGTTCTTC
V: TRBV5-1
J: TRBJ2-1
D: .
size: .

CDR3: CSASLLAGITAGETQYF
DNA: TGCAGTGCTAGTTTACTAGCGGGTATTACCGCGGGGGAGACCCAGTACTTC
V: TRBV20-1
J: TRBJ2-5
D: TRBD2
size: many

CDR3: CASSRSGLAGGGETQYF
DNA: TGTGCCAGCAGTAGATCGGGGCTAGCGGGAGGGGGGGAGACCCAGTACTTC
V: TRBV6-1
J: TRBJ2-5
D: TRBD2
size: .

CDR3: CASSVEVGSPLHF
DNA: TGTGCCAGCAGCGTAGAGGTGGGTTCACCCCTCCACTTT
V: TRBV9
J: TRBJ1-6
D: .
size: many

CDR3: CASSLESLSTEAFF
DNA: TGTGCCAGCAGTTTAGAGAGTTTAAGCACTGAAGCTTTCTTT
V: TRBV28
J: TRBJ1-1
D: .
size: few

CDR3: CASTHPGAYEQYF
DNA: TGTGCCAGCACCCACCCCGGTGCCTACGAGCAGTACTTC
V: TRBV28
J: TRBJ2-7
D: .
size: many

CDR3: CASNSGVVNEQFF
DNA: TGTGCCAGCAATAGCGGGGTTGTGAATGAGCAGTTCTTC
V: TRBV6-1
J: TRBJ2-1
D: TRBD2
size: many

CDR3: CASSLRGSTNTGELFF
DNA: TGTGCCAGCAGCTTACGGGGCTCGACGAACACCGGGGAGCTGTTTTTT
V: TRBV7-3
J: TRBJ2-2
D: .
size: many

CDR3: CASSQVSGNTEAFF
DNA: TGCGCCAGCAGCCAAGTGTCGGGGAACACTGAAGCTTTCTTT
V: TRBV4-1
J: TRBJ1-1
D: .
size: many

CDR3: CSARDTEQETQYF
DNA: TGCAGTGCTAGAGACACAGAACAAGAGACCCAGTACTTC
V: TRBV20-1
J: TRBJ2-5
D: .
size: many

CDR3: CASSSRDLTYEQYF
DNA: TGTGCCAGCAGCTCCCGGGACTTAACCTACGAGCAGTACTTC
V: TRBV7-9
J: TRBJ2-7
D: .
size: many

CDR3: CSARFPGLARNNEQFF
DNA: TGCAGTGCTAGATTTCCGGGACTAGCCAGAAACAATGAGCAGTTCTTC
V: TRBV20-1
J: TRBJ2-1
D: TRBD2
size: many